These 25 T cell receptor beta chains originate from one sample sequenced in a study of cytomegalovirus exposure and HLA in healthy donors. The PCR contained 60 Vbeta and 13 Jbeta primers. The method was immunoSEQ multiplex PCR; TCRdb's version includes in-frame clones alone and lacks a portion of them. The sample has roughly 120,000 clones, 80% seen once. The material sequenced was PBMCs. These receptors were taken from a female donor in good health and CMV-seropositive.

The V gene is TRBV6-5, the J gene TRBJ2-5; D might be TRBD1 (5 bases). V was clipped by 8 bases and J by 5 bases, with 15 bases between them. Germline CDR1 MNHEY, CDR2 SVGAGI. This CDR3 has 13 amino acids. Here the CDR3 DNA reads TGTGCCAGCGAGGACACTTGGGCGGAGACCCAGTACTTC. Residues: CASEDTWAETQYF.

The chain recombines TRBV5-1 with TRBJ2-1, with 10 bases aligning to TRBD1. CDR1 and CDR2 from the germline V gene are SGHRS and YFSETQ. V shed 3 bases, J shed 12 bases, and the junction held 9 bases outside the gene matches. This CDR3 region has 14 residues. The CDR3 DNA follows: TGCGCCAGCAGCTCCGAAAGACAGGGGGCGAGGCAGTTCTTC. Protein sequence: CASSSERQGARQFF.

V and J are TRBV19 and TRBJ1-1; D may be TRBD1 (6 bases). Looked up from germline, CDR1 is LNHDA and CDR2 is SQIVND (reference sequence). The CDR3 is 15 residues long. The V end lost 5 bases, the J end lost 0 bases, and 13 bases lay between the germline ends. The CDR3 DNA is TGTGCCAGTAGTTCCCAGGCAGGGGTGAACACTGAAGCTTTCTTT. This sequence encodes CASSSQAGVNTEAFF.

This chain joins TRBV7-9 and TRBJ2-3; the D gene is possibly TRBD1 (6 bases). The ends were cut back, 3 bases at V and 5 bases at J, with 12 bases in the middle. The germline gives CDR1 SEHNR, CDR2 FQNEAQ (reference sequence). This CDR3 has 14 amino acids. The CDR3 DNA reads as TGTGCCAGCAGCTTCCTACCCAGGGGAGATACGCAGTATTTT. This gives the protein CASSFLPRGDTQYF.

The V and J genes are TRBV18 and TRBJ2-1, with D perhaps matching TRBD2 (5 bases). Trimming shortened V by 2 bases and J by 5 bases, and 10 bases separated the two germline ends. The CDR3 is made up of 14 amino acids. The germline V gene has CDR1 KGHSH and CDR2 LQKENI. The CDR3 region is CASSPVEGNNEQFF. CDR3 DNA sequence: TGTGCCAGCTCACCAGTCGAGGGAAACAATGAGCAGTTCTTC.

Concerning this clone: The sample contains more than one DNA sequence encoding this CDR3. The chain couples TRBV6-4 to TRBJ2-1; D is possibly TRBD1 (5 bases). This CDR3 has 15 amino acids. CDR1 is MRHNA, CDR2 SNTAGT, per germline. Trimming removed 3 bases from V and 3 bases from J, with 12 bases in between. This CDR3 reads CASSEGGAYYNEQFF. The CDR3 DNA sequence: TGTGCCAGCAGTGAAGGTGGGGCCTACTACAATGAGCAGTTCTTC.

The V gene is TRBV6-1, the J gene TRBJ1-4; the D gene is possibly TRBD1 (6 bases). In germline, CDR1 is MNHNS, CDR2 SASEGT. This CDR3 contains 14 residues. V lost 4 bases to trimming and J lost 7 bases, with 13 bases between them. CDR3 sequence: CASSGQGLGEKLFF. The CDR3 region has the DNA TGTGCCAGCAGTGGTCAGGGGTTGGGTGAAAAACTGTTTTTT.

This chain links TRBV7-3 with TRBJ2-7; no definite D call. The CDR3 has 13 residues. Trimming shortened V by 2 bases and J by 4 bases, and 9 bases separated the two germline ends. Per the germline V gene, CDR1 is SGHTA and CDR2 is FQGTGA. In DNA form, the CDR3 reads TGTGCCAGCAGCTTAGGTATCGGGTACGAGCAGTACTTC. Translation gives CASSLGIGYEQYF.

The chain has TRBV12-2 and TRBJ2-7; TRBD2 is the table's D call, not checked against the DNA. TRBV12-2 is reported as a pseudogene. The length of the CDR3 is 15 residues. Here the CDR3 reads CASRLTRRGGWEQYF. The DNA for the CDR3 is TGTGCAAGTCGCCTTACGAGAAGGGGGGGTTGGGAGCAGTACTTC.

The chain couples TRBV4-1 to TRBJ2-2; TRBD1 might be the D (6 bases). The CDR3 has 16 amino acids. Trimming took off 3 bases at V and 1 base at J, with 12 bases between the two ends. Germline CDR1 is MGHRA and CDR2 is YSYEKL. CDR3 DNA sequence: TGCGCCAGCAGCCATGCTGGGACACTGAACACCGGGGAGCTGTTTTTT. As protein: CASSHAGTLNTGELFF.

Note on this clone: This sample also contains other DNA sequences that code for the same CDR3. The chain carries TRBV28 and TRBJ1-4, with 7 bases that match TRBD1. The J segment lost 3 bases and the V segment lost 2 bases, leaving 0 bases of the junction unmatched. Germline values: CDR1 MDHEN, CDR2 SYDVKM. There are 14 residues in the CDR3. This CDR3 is CASSLQGANEKLFF. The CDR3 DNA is TGTGCCAGCAGTTTACAGGGGGCTAATGAAAAACTGTTTTTT.

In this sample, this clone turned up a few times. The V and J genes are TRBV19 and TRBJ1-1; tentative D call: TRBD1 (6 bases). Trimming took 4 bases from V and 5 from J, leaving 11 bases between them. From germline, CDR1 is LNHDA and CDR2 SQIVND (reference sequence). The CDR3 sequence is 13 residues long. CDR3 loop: CASSRGGETEAFF. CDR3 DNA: TGTGCCAGTAGTAGGGGGGGCGAGACTGAAGCTTTCTTT.

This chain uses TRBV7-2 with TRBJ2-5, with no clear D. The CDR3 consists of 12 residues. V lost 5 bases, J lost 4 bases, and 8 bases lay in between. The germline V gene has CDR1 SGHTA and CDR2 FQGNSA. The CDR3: CASSTRGETQYF. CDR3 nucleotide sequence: TGTGCCAGCAGCACCCGAGGAGAGACCCAGTACTTC.

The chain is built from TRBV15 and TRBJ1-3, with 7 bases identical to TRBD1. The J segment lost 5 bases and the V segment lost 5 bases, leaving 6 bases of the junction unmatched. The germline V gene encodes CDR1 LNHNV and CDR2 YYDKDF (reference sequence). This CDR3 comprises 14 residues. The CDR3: CATSDRQGRNTIYF. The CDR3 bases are TGTGCCACCAGCGATCGACAGGGCAGAAACACCATATATTTT.

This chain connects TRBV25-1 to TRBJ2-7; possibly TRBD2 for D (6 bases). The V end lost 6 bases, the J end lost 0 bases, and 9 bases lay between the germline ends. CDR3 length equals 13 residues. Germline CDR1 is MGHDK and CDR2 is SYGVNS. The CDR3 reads CASRPGGSYEQYF. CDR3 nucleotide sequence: TGTGCCAGCAGACCCGGGGGCTCCTACGAGCAGTACTTC.

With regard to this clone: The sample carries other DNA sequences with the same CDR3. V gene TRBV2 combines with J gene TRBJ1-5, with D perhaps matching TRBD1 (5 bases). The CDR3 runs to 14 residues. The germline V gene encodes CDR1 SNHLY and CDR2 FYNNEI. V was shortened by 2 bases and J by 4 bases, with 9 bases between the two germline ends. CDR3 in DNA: TGTGCCAGCAGTGAATCCCAGGGAAATCAGCCCCAGCATTTT. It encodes CASSESQGNQPQHF.

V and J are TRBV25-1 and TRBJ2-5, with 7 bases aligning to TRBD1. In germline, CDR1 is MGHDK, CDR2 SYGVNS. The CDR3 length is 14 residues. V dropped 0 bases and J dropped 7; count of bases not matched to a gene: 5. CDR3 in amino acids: CASSEYGTEGTQYF. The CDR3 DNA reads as TGTGCCAGCAGTGAATATGGGACAGAAGGGACCCAGTACTTC.

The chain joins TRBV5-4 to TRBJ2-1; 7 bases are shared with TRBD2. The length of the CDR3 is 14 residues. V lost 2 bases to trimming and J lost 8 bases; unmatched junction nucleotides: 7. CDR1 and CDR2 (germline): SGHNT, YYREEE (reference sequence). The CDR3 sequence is CASSFRGVQDEQFF. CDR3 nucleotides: TGTGCCAGCAGCTTCCGGGGGGTACAGGATGAGCAGTTCTTC.

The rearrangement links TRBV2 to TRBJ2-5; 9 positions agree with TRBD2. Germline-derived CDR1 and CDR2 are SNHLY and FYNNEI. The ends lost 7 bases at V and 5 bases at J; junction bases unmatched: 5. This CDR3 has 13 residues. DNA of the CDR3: TGTGCCAGCACGCGGGGGGGTATTGAGACCCAGTACTTC. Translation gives CASTRGGIETQYF.

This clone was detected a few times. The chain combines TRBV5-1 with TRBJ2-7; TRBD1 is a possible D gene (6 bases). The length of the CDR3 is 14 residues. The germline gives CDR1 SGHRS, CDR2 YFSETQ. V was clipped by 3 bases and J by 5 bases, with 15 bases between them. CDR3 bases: TGCGCCAGCAGCTCCAGGGGCGTCGTCGACGAGCAGTACTTC. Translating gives CASSSRGVVDEQYF.

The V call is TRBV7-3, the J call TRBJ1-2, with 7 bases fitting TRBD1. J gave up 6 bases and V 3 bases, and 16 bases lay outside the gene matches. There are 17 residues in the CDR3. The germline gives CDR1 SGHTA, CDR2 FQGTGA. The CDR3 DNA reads TGTGCCAGCAGCTTCTACCATATTGATACAGGGGAGGATGGCTACACCTTC. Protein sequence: CASSFYHIDTGEDGYTF.

CDR3 in amino acids: CASSPGTADYGYTF. DNA of the CDR3: TGTGCCAGCTCACCAGGGACAGCAGATTATGGCTACACCTTC. The chain recombines TRBV18 with TRBJ1-2; the match to TRBD1 covers 7 bases. Trimming removed 2 bases from V and 5 bases from J; junction bases left unmatched: 5. CDR1 is KGHSH, CDR2 LQKENI, per germline. The CDR3 spans 14 residues.

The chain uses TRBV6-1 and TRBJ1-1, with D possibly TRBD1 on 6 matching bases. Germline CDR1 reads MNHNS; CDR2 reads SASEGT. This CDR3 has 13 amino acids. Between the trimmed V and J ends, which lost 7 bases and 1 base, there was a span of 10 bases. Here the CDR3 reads CASIEDRNTEAFF. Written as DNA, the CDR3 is TGTGCCAGCATCGAGGACAGGAACACTGAAGCTTTCTTT.

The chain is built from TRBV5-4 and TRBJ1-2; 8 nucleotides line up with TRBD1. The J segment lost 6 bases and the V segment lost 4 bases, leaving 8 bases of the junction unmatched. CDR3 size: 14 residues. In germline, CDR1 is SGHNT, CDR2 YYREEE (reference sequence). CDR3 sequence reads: CASSQGTGRDGYTF. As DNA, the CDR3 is TGTGCCAGCAGCCAAGGGACAGGAAGGGATGGCTACACCTTC. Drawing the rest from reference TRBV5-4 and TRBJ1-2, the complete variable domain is ETGVTQSPTHLIKTRGQQVTLRCSSQSGHNTVSWYQQALGQGPQFIFQYYREEENGRGNFPPRFSGLQFPNYSSELNVNALELDDSALYLCASSQGTGRDGYTFGSGTRLTVV.

CDR3 coding DNA: TGTGCCAGCAGTTTAATGACAGGGACAGATTCACCCCTCCACTTT. Protein sequence: CASSLMTGTDSPLHF. The rearrangement uses TRBV28 and TRBJ1-6, with 7 positions matching TRBD1. Trimming cost V 2 bases and J 8 bases; bases outside gene matches: 6. The CDR3 contains 15 residues. CDR1 is MDHEN and CDR2 is SYDVKM in the germline V gene. The full variable domain, with the rest looked up from reference TRBV28 and TRBJ1-6, is DVKVTQSSRYLVKRTGEKVFLECVQDMDHENMFWYRQDPGLGLRLIYFSYDVKMKEKGDIPEGYSVSREKKERFSLILESASTNQTSMYLCASSLMTGTDSPLHFGNGTRLTVT.